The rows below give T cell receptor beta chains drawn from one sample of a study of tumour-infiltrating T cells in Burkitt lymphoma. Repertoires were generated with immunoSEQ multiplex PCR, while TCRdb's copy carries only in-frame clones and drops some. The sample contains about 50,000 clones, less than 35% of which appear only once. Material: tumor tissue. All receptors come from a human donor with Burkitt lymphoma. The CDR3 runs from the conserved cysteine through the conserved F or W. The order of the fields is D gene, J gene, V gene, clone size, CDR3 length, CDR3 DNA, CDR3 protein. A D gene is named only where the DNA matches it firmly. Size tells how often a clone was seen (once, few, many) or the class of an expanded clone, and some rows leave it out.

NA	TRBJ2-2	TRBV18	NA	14	TGTGCCAGCTCACCAGGGGTGGATACCGGGGAGCTGTTTTTT	CASSPGVDTGELFF
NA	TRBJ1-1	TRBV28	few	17	TGTGCCAGCAGTCCTCCAGGGGACGGGTGGGGGAACACTGAAGCTTTCTTT	CASSPPGDGWGNTEAFF
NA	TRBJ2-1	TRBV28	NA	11	TGTGCCAGCAGTTTCCAGCGAGGGCAGTTCTTC	CASSFQRGQFF
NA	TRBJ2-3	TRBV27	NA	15	TGTGCCAGCAGTTTAAGGTCGGGGATTGCAGATACGCAGTATTTT	CASSLRSGIADTQYF
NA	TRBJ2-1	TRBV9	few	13	TGTGCCAGCAGCGTAGGCCCGGTGAGCGTGGTCCTCTTC	CASSVGPVSVVLF
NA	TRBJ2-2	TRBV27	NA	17	TGTGCCAGCAGTTTCAGGAGAGGGGAAGGGTACACCGGGGAGCTGTTTTTT	CASSFRRGEGYTGELFF
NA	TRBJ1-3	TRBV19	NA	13	TGTGCCAGTCACGCAGTGTCTGGAAACACCATATATTTT	CASHAVSGNTIYF
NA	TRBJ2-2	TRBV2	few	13	TGTGCCAGCAAGACGGAGAGGGCCGGGGAGCTGTTTTTT	CASKTERAGELFF
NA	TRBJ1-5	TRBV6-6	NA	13	TGTGCCAGCAGTCCCACGGGGAATCAGCCCCAGCATTTT	CASSPTGNQPQHF
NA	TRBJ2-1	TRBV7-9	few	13	TGTGCCAGCAGCTTAGTCACTGGACGGGCCCAGTTCTTC	CASSLVTGRAQFF
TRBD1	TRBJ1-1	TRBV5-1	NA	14	TGCGCCAGCAGCCAGGGAGGAGGGGGCCATCGGGCTTTCTTT	CASSQGGGGHRAFF
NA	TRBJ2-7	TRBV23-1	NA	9	TGCGCCTCCTTCCAAGAGCAGTACTTC	CASFQEQYF
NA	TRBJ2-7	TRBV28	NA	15	TGTGCCAGCAGTCCGGCGGGGGTGAGGGGGTACGGGCAGTACTTC	CASSPAGVRGYGQYF
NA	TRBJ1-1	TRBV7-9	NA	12	TGTGCCAGCAGCTTGGGACGGTCTGAAGCTTTCTTT	CASSLGRSEAFF
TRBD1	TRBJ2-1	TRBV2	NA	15	TGTGCCAGCAAATTACCGGGACAGGGGTCTCGGGAGCAGTTCTTC	CASKLPGQGSREQFF
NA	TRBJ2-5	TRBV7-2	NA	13	TGTGCCAGCACCGAAGGCCGCCGGGAGACCCAGTACTTC	CASTEGRRETQYF
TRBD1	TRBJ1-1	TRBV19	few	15	TGTGCCAGTAGTATGCGTCACGACAGGGAGACTGAAGCTTTCTTT	CASSMRHDRETEAFF
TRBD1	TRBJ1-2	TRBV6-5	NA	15	TGTGCCAGCAGTTACCGAGGACAGGGATCCTATGGCTACACCTTC	CASSYRGQGSYGYTF
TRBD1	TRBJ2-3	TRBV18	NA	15	TGTGCCAGCTCACCGGGGACAGGGCTCTTCCCGCCGGAGTATTTT	CASSPGTGLFPPEYF
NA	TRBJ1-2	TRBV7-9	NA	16	TGTGCCAGCAGCTTAGGAGTGAGAGGGGACGAATATGGCTACACCTTC	CASSLGVRGDEYGYTF
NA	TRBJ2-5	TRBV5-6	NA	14	TGTGCCAGCAGCTTGAATCCTCTGCAAGAGACCCAGTACTTC	CASSLNPLQETQYF
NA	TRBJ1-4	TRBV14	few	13	TGTGCCAGCAAACGGACGTTCGGTGAAAAACTGTTTTTT	CASKRTFGEKLFF
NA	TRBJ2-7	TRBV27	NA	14	TGTGCCAGCAGCCTACGGAGGGACAGTAACGAGCAGTACTTC	CASSLRRDSNEQYF
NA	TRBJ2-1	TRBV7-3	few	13	TGTGCCAGCAGCCCCCTTGGTGGCGCGGAGCAGTTCTTC	CASSPLGGAEQFF
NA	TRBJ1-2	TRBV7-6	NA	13	TGTGCCAGCAGCTTTGAGGGGTTTTACGGCTACACCTTC	CASSFEGFYGYTF
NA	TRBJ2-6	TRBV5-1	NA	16	TGCGCCAGCAGCTTGGCCATGGGGGCTGGGGCCAACGTCCTGACTTTC	CASSLAMGAGANVLTF
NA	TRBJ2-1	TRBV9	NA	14	TGTGCCAGCAGCGTAGCAGGAGGGTCAGGTGAGCAGTTCTTC	CASSVAGGSGEQFF
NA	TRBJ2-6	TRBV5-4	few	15	TGTGCCAGCAGCCCTCTGGGGTCTGGGGCCAACGTCCTGACTTTC	CASSPLGSGANVLTF
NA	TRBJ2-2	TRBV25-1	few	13	TGTGCCAGCAGTCCCCGGAACACCGGGGAGCTGTTTTTT	CASSPRNTGELFF
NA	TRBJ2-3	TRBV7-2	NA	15	TGTGCCAGCAGCCTAGGGGGTCATAGCACAGATACGCAGTATTTT	CASSLGGHSTDTQYF
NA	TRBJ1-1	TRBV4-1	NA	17	TGCGCCAGCAGCCAAGTCTCACTAGATATAATGAACACTGAAGCTTTCTTT	CASSQVSLDIMNTEAFF